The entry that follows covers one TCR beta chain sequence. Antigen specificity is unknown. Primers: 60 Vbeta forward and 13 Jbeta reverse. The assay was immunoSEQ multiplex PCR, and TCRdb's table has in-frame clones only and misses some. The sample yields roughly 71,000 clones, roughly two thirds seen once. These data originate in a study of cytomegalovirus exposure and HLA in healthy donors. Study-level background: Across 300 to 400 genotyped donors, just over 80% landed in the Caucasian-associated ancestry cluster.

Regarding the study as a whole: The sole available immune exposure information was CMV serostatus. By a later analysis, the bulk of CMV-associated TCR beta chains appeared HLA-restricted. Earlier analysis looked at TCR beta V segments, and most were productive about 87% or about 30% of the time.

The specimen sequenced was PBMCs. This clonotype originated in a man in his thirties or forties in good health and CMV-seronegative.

The CDR3 DNA is TGCGCCAGCAGCTTGGGGGCGAGCCCGGGCACAGATACGCAGTATTTT. This sequence encodes CASSLGASPGTDTQYF. This chain links TRBV5-1 with TRBJ2-3; no firm D call. Trimming took off 0 bases at V and 1 base at J, with 12 bases between the two ends. The CDR3 consists of 16 residues. From germline, CDR1 is SGHRS and CDR2 YFSETQ.